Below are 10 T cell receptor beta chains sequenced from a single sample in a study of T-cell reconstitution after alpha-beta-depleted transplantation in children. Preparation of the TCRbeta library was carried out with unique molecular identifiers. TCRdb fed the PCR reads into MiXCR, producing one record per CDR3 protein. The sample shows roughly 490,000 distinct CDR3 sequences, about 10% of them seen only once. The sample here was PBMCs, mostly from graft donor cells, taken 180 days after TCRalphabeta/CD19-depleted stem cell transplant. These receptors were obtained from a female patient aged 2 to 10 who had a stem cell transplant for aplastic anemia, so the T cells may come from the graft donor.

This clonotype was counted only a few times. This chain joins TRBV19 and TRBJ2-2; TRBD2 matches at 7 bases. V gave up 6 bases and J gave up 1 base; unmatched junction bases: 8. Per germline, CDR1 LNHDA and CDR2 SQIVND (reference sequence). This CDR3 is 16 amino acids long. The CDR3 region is CASRQLTSLNTGELFF. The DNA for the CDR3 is TGTGCCAGTAGACAGCTGACTAGCTTGAACACCGGGGAGCTGTTTTTT.

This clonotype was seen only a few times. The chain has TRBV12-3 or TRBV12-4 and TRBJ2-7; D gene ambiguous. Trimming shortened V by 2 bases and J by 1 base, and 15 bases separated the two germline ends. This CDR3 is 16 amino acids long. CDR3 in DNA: TGTGCCAGCAGTTTAAAGTACATCGGCTGTTCCTACGAGCAGTACGTC. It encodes CASSLKYIGCSYEQYV.

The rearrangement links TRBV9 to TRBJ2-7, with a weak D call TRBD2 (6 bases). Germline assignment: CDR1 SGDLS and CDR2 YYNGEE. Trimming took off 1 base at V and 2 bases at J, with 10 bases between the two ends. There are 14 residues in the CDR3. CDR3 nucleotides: TGTGCCAGCAGCGTACGGGACTTCACCTACGAGCAGTACTTC. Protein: CASSVRDFTYEQYF.

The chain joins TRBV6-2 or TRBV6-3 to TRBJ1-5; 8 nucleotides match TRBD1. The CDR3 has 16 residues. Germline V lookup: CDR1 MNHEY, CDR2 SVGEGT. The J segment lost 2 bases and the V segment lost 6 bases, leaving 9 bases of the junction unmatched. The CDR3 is CASSLDPGQGNQPQHF. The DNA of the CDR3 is TGTGCCAGCAGCCTCGACCCGGGACAGGGCAATCAGCCCCAGCATTTT.

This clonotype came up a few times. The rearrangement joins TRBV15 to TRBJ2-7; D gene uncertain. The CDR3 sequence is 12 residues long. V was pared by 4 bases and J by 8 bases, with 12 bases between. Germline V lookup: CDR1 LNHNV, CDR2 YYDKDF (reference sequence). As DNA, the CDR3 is TGTGCCACCAGCAAAGACGATTTGAAGCAGTACTTC. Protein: CATSKDDLKQYF. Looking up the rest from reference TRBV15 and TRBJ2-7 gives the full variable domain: DAMVIQNPRYQVTQFGKPVTLSCSQTLNHNVMYWYQQKSSQAPKLLFHYYDKDFNNEADTPDNFQSRRPNTSFCFLDIRSPGLGDTAMYLCATSKDDLKQYFGPGTRLTVT.

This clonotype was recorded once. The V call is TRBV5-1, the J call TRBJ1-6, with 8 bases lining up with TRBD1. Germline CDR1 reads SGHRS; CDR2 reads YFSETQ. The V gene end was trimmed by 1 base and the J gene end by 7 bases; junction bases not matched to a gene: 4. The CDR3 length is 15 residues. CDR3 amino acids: CASSLPDRENSPLHF. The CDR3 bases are TGCGCCAGCAGCTTGCCGGACAGGGAGAATTCACCCCTCCACTTT. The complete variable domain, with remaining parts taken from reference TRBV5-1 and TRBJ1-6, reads KAGVTQTPRYLIKTRGQQVTLSCSPISGHRSVSWYQQTPGQGLQFLFEYFSETQRNKGNFPGRFSGRQFSNSRSEMNVSTLELGDSALYLCASSLPDRENSPLHFGNGTRLTVT.

The CDR3 spells CASSSILYSRRDTGELFF. For the CDR3, the DNA is TGCGCCAGCAGCTCAATCCTTTACAGCCGGCGGGACACCGGGGAGCTGTTTTTT. V usage is TRBV5-1 and J usage is TRBJ2-2, with D perhaps TRBD2 (5 bases). Germline CDR1 reads SGHRS; CDR2 reads YFSETQ. Between the trimmed V and J ends, which lost 3 bases and 3 bases, there was a span of 21 bases. The CDR3 consists of 18 residues.

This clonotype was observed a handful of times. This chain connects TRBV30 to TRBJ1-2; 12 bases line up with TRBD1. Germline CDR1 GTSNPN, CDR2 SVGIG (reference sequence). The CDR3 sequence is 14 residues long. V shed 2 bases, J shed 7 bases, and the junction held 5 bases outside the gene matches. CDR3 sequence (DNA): TGTGCCTGGAGTCGCGGGACAGGGGGCGTTGGCTACACCTTC. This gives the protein CAWSRGTGGVGYTF.

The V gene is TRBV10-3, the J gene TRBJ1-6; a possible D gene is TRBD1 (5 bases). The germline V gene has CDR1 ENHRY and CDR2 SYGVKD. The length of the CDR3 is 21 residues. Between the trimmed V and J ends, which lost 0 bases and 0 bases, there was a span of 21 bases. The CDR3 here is CAISESWGLGLKSSYNSPLHF. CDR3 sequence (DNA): TGTGCCATCAGTGAGTCGTGGGGACTGGGCCTCAAGAGCTCCTATAATTCACCCCTCCACTTT.

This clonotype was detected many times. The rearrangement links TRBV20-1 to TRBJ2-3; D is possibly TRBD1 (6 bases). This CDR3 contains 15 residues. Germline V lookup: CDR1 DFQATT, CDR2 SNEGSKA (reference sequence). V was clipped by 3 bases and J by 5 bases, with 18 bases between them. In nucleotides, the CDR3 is TGCAGTGCTAGCGACAGGACAAACGCTGGAGATACGCAGTATTTT. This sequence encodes CSASDRTNAGDTQYF.